This section outlines one TCR beta chain sequence together with its context. In the authors' methods: Amplified reference gene primers provided the basis for estimating nucleated cell counts. TCRdb's table, derived via immunoSEQ multiplex PCR, lists solely in-frame clones and lacks some. The DNA was the basis for D and trimming; V, J and clone size are from that table. The sample yields over 100,000 clones, 85% seen once. The sample is drawn from a study of blood T cell repertoires in COVID-19. Study overall: Whether acute or convalescent, the COVID-19 samples came from the United States, Italy and Spain. Nucleic acid was either cDNA or gDNA, and it came from T cells, B-cell-depleted T cells, or PBMCs.

Germline V gene sequence: CDR1 SGDLS, CDR2 YYNGEE. The trim removed 0 bases at V and 4 bases at J, leaving 6 bases unmatched. CDR3 length: 16 residues. The clonotype was recovered from a man older than 75 with acute or convalescent COVID-19. J is TRBJ2-3 and V is TRBV9; TRBD2 aligns across 9 bases. What was sequenced was peripheral blood. DNA of the CDR3: TGTGCCAGCAGCGTAGCCGCGGGAGGGCCCGCAGATACGCAGTATTTT. Encoded protein: CASSVAAGGPADTQYF. Complete variable domain (other parts from reference TRBV9 and TRBJ2-3): DSGVTQTPKHLITATGQRVTLRCSPRSGDLSVYWYQQSLDQGLQFLIQYYNGEERAKGNILERFSAQQFPDLHSELNLSSLELGDSALYFCASSVAAGGPADTQYFGPGTRLTVL.